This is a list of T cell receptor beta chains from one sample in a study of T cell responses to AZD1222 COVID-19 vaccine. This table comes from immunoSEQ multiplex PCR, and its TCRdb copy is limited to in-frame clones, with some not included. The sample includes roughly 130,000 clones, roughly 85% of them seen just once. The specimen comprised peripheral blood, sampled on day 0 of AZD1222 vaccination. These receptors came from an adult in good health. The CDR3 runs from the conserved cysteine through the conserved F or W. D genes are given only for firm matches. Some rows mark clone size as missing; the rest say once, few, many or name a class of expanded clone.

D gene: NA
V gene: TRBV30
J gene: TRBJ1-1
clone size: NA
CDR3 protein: CAWTRTSTEAFF
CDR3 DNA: TGTGCCTGGACACGGACGAGCACTGAAGCTTTCTTT

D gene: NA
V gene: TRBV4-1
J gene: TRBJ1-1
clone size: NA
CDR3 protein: CASSQGTGLNTEAFF
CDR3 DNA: TGCGCCAGCAGCCAAGGTACAGGGTTGAACACTGAAGCTTTCTTT

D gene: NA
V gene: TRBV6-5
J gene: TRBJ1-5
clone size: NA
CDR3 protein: CAGRQSSNQPQHF
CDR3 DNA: TGTGCCGGACGACAGTCTAGCAATCAGCCCCAGCATTTT

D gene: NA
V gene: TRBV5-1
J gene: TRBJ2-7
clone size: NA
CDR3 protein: CASSFRDFSYEQYF
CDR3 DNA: TGCGCCAGCAGCTTCCGGGATTTCTCCTACGAGCAGTACTTC

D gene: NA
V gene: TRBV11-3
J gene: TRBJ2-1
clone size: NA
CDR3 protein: CASRHTGTLGGGEQFF
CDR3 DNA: TGTGCCAGCAGACACACCGGGACTCTCGGTGGAGGTGAGCAGTTCTTC

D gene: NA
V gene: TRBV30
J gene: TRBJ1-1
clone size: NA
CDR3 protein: CAWSGRFYEAFF
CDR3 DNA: TGTGCCTGGAGTGGACGGTTTTATGAAGCTTTCTTT

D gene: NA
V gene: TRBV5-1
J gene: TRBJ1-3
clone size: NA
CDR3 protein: CASSPFGGADGNTIYF
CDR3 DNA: TGCGCCAGCAGCCCTTTCGGGGGAGCTGATGGAAACACCATATATTTT

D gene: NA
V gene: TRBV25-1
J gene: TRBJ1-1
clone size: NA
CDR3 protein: CATRNGRSAGAFF
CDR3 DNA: TGTGCCACTAGGAATGGGAGGTCGGCGGGAGCTTTCTTT

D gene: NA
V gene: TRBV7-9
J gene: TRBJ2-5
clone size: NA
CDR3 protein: CASSPRGRLQETQYF
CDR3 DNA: TGTGCCAGCAGCCCTCGAGGGCGCTTACAAGAGACCCAGTACTTC

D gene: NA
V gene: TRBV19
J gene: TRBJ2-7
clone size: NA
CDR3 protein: CASSMGRGYEQYF
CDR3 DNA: TGTGCCAGTAGTATGGGCAGGGGCTACGAGCAGTACTTC

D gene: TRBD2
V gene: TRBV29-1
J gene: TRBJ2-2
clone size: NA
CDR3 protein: CSAITGTKITGELFF
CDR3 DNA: TGCAGCGCCATAACCGGGACTAAAATCACCGGGGAGCTGTTTTTT

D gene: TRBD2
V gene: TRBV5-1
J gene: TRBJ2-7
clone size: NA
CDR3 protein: CASSLVWEGYEQYF
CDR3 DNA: TGCGCCAGCAGCTTGGTGTGGGAGGGATACGAGCAGTACTTC

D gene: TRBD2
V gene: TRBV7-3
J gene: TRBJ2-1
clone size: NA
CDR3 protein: CASRLAGGQNEQFF
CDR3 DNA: TGTGCCAGCAGACTAGCGGGGGGTCAAAATGAGCAGTTCTTC

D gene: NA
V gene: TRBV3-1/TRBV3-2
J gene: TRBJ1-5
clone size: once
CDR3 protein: CASSQGGVNQPQHF
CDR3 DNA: TGTGCCAGCAGCCAAGGTGGGGTCAATCAGCCCCAGCATTTT

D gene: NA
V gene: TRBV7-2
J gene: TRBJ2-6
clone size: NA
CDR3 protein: CASSLEVAAGANVLTF
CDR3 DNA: TGTGCCAGCAGCTTAGAAGTGGCGGCGGGGGCCAACGTCCTGACTTTC

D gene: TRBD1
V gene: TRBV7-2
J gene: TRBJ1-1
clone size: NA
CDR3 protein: CASSFDTGALAFF
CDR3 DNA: TGTGCCAGCAGCTTCGACACAGGGGCCCTGGCTTTCTTT

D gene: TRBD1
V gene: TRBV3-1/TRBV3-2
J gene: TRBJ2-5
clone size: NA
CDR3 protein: CASSPGQKRGTQYF
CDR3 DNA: TGTGCCAGCAGCCCGGGACAGAAAAGGGGGACCCAGTACTTC

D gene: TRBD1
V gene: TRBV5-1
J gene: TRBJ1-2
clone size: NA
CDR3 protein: CASSLGQGQVEGYTF
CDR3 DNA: TGCGCCAGCAGCTTGGGTCAAGGACAGGTGGAAGGCTACACCTTC

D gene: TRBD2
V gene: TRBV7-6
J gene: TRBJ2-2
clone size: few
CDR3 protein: CASSFSGGTGELFF
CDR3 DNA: TGTGCCAGCAGCTTTTCGGGGGGCACCGGGGAGCTGTTTTTT

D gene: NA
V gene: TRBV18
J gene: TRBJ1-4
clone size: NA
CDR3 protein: CASSLSQGTNEKLFF
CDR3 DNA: TGTGCCAGCTCACTTTCACAGGGAACTAATGAAAAACTGTTTTTT

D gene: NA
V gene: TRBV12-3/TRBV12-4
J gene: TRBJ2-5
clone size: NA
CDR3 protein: CASSLNGAQYF
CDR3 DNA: TGTGCCAGCAGTTTAAATGGCGCCCAGTACTTC

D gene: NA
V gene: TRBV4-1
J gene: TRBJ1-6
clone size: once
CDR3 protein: CASSQDAVASPLHF
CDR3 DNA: TGCGCCAGCAGCCAAGATGCCGTTGCGTCACCCCTCCACTTT

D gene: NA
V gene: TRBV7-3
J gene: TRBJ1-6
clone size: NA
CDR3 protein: CASSRRGNSPLHF
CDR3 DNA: TGTGCCAGCAGCCGCCGGGGAAATTCACCCCTCCACTTT

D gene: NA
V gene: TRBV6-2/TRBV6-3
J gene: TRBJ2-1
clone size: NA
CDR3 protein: CASSHTGGGYYNEQFF
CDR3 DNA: TGTGCCAGCAGTCACACCGGGGGCGGCTACTACAATGAGCAGTTCTTC

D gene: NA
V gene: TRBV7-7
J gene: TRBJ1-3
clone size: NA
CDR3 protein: CASSPGTSSGNTIYF
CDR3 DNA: TGTGCCAGCAGTCCCGGGACCAGCTCTGGAAACACCATATATTTT

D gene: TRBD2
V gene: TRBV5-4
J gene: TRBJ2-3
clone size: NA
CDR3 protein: CASSPLSGGASSTDTQYF
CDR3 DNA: TGTGCCAGCAGCCCGCTTAGCGGGGGGGCCTCTAGCACAGATACGCAGTATTTT

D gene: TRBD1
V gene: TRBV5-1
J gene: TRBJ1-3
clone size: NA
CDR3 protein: CASSLTGDGNTIYF
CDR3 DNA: TGCGCCAGCAGCTTGACAGGGGACGGAAACACCATATATTTT

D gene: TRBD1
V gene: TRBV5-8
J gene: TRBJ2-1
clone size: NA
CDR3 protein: CASSTGQVYNEQFF
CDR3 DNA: TGTGCCAGCAGCACGGGACAGGTCTACAATGAGCAGTTCTTC

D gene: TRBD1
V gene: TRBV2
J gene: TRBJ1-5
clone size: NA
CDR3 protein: CASRGDRGSNQPQHF
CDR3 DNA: TGTGCCAGCAGGGGGGACAGGGGAAGCAATCAGCCCCAGCATTTT

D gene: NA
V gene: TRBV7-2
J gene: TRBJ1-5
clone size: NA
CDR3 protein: CASSLNNNQPQHF
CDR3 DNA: TGTGCCAGCAGCTTAAACAACAATCAGCCCCAGCATTTT

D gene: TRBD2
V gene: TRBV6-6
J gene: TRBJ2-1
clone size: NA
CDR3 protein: CASSPRGLAGRIYEQFF
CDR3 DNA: TGTGCCAGCAGTCCCCGCGGACTAGCGGGCCGGATATATGAGCAGTTCTTC

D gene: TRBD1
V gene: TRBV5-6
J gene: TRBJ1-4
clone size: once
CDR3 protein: CASSLSDLRQGEGRLFF
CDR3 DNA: TGTGCCAGCAGCTTGTCCGATCTAAGACAGGGCGAGGGGAGACTGTTTTTT

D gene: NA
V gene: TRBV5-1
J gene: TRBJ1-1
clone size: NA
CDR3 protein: CASSLTPGTEAFF
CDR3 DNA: TGCGCCAGCAGCTTGACACCGGGCACTGAAGCTTTCTTT

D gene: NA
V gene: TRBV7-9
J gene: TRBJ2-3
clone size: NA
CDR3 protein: CASGTDTQYF
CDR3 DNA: TGTGCCAGCGGAACAGATACGCAGTATTTT

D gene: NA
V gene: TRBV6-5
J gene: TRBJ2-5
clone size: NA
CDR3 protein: CASSRSGGKTQYF
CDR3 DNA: TGTGCCAGCAGCCGATCTGGGGGAAAGACCCAGTACTTC

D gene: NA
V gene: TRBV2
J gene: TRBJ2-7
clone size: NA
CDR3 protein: CASNKDFLSSYEQYF
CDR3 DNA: TGTGCCAGCAACAAAGACTTCTTGAGCTCCTACGAGCAGTACTTC

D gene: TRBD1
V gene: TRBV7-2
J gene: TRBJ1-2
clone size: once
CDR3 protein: CASSAGTGGYGYTF
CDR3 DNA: TGTGCCAGCAGCGCCGGGACAGGGGGCTATGGCTACACCTTC

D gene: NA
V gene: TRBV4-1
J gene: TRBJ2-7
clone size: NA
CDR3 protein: CASSQERGGGTSNEQYF
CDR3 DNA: TGCGCCAGCAGCCAAGAACGTGGCGGAGGTACTAGCAACGAGCAGTACTTC

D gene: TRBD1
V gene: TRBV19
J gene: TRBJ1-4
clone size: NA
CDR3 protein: CASSLLTGAQNEKLFF
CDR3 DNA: TGTGCCAGTAGTCTATTGACAGGGGCTCAAAATGAAAAACTGTTTTTT

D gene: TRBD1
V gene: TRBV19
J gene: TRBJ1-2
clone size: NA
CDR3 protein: CATRDRGEGGYTF
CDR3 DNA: TGTGCCACCCGGGACAGGGGAGAAGGTGGCTACACCTTC

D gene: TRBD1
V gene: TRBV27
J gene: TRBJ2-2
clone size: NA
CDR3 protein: CASSLQQGANTGELFF
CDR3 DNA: TGTGCCAGCAGTTTGCAACAGGGGGCGAACACCGGGGAGCTGTTTTTT

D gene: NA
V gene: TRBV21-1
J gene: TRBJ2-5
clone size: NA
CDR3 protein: CAITTVAGLTTETQYF
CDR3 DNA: TGTGCCATCACCACCGTGGCGGGATTGACGACAGAGACCCAGTACTTC

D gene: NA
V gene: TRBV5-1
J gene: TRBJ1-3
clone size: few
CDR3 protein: CASSFQGLSSGNTIYF
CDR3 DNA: TGCGCCAGCAGCTTTCAGGGACTCTCCTCTGGAAACACCATATATTTT